Listed below are T cell receptor beta chains from one sample, sequenced in a study of blood T cell repertoires in COVID-19. Here immunoSEQ multiplex PCR was the method, and the copy in TCRdb shows in-frame clones only, minus some. The data show some 130,000 clones, with less than 90% seen just once and more than 1.5% held by the top ten. The sequenced material came from peripheral blood. The receptors derive from a man aged 65-85 years with acute or convalescent COVID-19. CDR3s include the opening cysteine and the closing phenylalanine or tryptophan. D genes are given only for firm matches. Only part of the rows carry a size: once, few, many, or a class if the clone is expanded.

d_call: TRBD1
v_call: TRBV10-2
j_call: TRBJ2-7
clone_size: NA
cdr3_aa: CASSVTGGFGFEQYF
cdr3_nt: TGCGCCAGCAGTGTAACAGGGGGTTTCGGTTTCGAGCAGTACTTC

d_call: TRBD2
v_call: TRBV4-2
j_call: TRBJ2-3
clone_size: NA
cdr3_aa: CASSQVGGGATDTQYF
cdr3_nt: TGTGCCAGCAGCCAAGTAGGCGGGGGGGCAACAGATACGCAGTATTTT

d_call: TRBD2
v_call: TRBV19
j_call: TRBJ2-1
clone_size: NA
cdr3_aa: CASSKGLAGYNEQFF
cdr3_nt: TGTGCCAGTAGTAAGGGACTAGCGGGGTACAATGAGCAGTTCTTC

d_call: NA
v_call: TRBV18
j_call: TRBJ1-5
clone_size: once
cdr3_aa: CASSPPPGGNQPQHF
cdr3_nt: TGTGCCAGCTCACCGCCCCCGGGGGGCAATCAGCCCCAGCATTTT

d_call: NA
v_call: TRBV5-1
j_call: TRBJ2-1
clone_size: NA
cdr3_aa: CASSTQGLQGGEQFF
cdr3_nt: TGCGCCAGCAGCACACAGGGACTACAAGGGGGGGAGCAGTTCTTC

d_call: TRBD1
v_call: TRBV18
j_call: TRBJ2-7
clone_size: NA
cdr3_aa: CASSPTRGQAFEQYF
cdr3_nt: TGTGCCAGCTCACCCACCCGTGGACAGGCCTTTGAGCAGTACTTC

d_call: NA
v_call: TRBV7-9
j_call: TRBJ2-5
clone_size: NA
cdr3_aa: CASSFSETQYF
cdr3_nt: TGTGCCAGCAGCTTCTCAGAGACCCAGTACTTC

d_call: TRBD1
v_call: TRBV30
j_call: TRBJ2-6
clone_size: NA
cdr3_aa: CAWSPGTGNLVLTF
cdr3_nt: TGTGCCTGGAGTCCGGGGACAGGTAATCTCGTCCTGACTTTC

d_call: NA
v_call: TRBV6-1
j_call: TRBJ2-7
clone_size: NA
cdr3_aa: CASSEAASYEQYF
cdr3_nt: TGTGCCAGCAGTGAAGCGGCTAGCTACGAGCAGTACTTC

d_call: NA
v_call: TRBV27
j_call: TRBJ2-3
clone_size: NA
cdr3_aa: CASSLWGPEKSTDTQYF
cdr3_nt: TGTGCCAGCAGTTTATGGGGGCCGGAGAAGAGCACAGATACGCAGTATTTT

d_call: TRBD1
v_call: TRBV5-1
j_call: TRBJ1-2
clone_size: few
cdr3_aa: CASSPRDRGYGYTF
cdr3_nt: TGCGCCAGCAGCCCCCGGGACAGGGGATATGGCTACACCTTC

d_call: NA
v_call: TRBV5-6
j_call: TRBJ1-2
clone_size: NA
cdr3_aa: CASSLTSIDRRYGYTF
cdr3_nt: TGTGCCAGCAGCCTTACCTCGATCGACAGACGCTATGGCTACACCTTC

d_call: NA
v_call: TRBV5-1
j_call: TRBJ2-5
clone_size: NA
cdr3_aa: CASSPMTRQETQYF
cdr3_nt: TGCGCCAGCAGCCCTATGACTAGACAAGAGACCCAGTACTTC

d_call: TRBD1
v_call: TRBV7-9
j_call: TRBJ1-2
clone_size: once
cdr3_aa: CASSGGTGKSGYTF
cdr3_nt: TGTGCCAGCAGCGGCGGGACAGGGAAGTCTGGCTACACCTTC

d_call: NA
v_call: TRBV28
j_call: TRBJ1-2
clone_size: NA
cdr3_aa: CASSFSYFNYGYTF
cdr3_nt: TGTGCCAGCAGTTTCTCCTACTTTAACTATGGCTACACCTTC

d_call: TRBD1
v_call: TRBV5-1
j_call: TRBJ2-7
clone_size: NA
cdr3_aa: CASSFTGGNYEQYF
cdr3_nt: TGCGCCAGCAGCTTTACAGGGGGTAACTACGAGCAGTACTTC

d_call: TRBD1
v_call: TRBV6-5
j_call: TRBJ1-1
clone_size: NA
cdr3_aa: CASLRQGSEAFF
cdr3_nt: TGTGCCAGCCTCAGACAGGGGTCTGAAGCTTTCTTT

d_call: NA
v_call: TRBV9
j_call: TRBJ1-2
clone_size: NA
cdr3_aa: CASSVAAGREDGYTF
cdr3_nt: TGTGCCAGCAGCGTAGCTGCAGGGAGGGAAGATGGCTACACCTTC

d_call: NA
v_call: TRBV23-1
j_call: TRBJ2-4
clone_size: NA
cdr3_aa: CASSHPSSGGIQYF
cdr3_nt: TGCGCCAGCAGTCACCCCTCGTCAGGTGGCATTCAGTACTTC

d_call: NA
v_call: TRBV5-4
j_call: TRBJ2-3
clone_size: NA
cdr3_aa: CASSRTTKRTDTQYF
cdr3_nt: TGTGCCAGCTCCCGAACTACGAAGCGCACAGATACGCAGTATTTT

d_call: TRBD1
v_call: TRBV7-2
j_call: TRBJ1-5
clone_size: NA
cdr3_aa: CASSFQGAGNQPQHF
cdr3_nt: TGTGCCAGCAGCTTTCAGGGGGCTGGCAATCAGCCCCAGCATTTT

d_call: TRBD2
v_call: TRBV9
j_call: TRBJ2-2
clone_size: NA
cdr3_aa: CASSVSGLGTGELFF
cdr3_nt: TGTGCCAGCAGCGTATCGGGACTAGGGACCGGGGAGCTGTTTTTT

d_call: NA
v_call: TRBV6-6
j_call: TRBJ2-5
clone_size: NA
cdr3_aa: CASLVATQETQYF
cdr3_nt: TGTGCCAGCCTGGTAGCAACTCAAGAGACCCAGTACTTC

d_call: NA
v_call: TRBV3-1/TRBV3-2
j_call: TRBJ1-6
clone_size: few
cdr3_aa: CASSLSQGNSPLHF
cdr3_nt: TGTGCCAGCAGCCTATCACAGGGTAATTCACCCCTCCACTTT

d_call: TRBD2
v_call: TRBV7-9
j_call: TRBJ2-5
clone_size: NA
cdr3_aa: CASSLGGLAETQYF
cdr3_nt: TGTGCCAGCAGCTTAGGCGGACTAGCGGAGACCCAGTACTTC

d_call: NA
v_call: TRBV3-1/TRBV3-2
j_call: TRBJ1-1
clone_size: once
cdr3_aa: CASSRTENTEAFF
cdr3_nt: TGTGCCAGCAGCCGGACAGAGAACACTGAAGCTTTCTTT

d_call: NA
v_call: TRBV10-3
j_call: TRBJ2-1
clone_size: NA
cdr3_aa: CAISESAGRFDEQFF
cdr3_nt: TGTGCCATCAGTGAGTCTGCGGGGCGGTTCGATGAGCAGTTCTTC

d_call: NA
v_call: TRBV4-1
j_call: TRBJ2-1
clone_size: NA
cdr3_aa: CASSLRTQGGYNEQFF
cdr3_nt: TGCGCCAGCAGCCTGAGGACACAGGGAGGGTACAATGAGCAGTTCTTC

d_call: TRBD2
v_call: TRBV5-1
j_call: TRBJ2-3
clone_size: NA
cdr3_aa: CASRGAAGGTDTQYF
cdr3_nt: TGCGCCAGCAGGGGAGCGGCGGGGGGCACAGATACGCAGTATTTT

d_call: NA
v_call: TRBV18
j_call: TRBJ2-5
clone_size: NA
cdr3_aa: CASSPAGETQYF
cdr3_nt: TGTGCCAGCTCCCCTGCAGGGGAGACCCAGTACTTC

d_call: NA
v_call: TRBV11-3
j_call: TRBJ1-4
clone_size: NA
cdr3_aa: CASSLHTPTGLATNEKLFF
cdr3_nt: TGTGCCAGCAGCCTCCATACCCCGACAGGACTTGCAACTAATGAAAAACTGTTTTTT

d_call: NA
v_call: TRBV6-5
j_call: TRBJ2-5
clone_size: once
cdr3_aa: CASGGGAYQETQYF
cdr3_nt: TGTGCCAGCGGAGGGGGGGCGTACCAAGAGACCCAGTACTTC

d_call: NA
v_call: TRBV24-1
j_call: TRBJ2-3
clone_size: once
cdr3_aa: CATSDRGISTDTQYF
cdr3_nt: TGTGCCACCAGTGATAGGGGTATTTCCACAGATACGCAGTATTTT

d_call: NA
v_call: TRBV25-1
j_call: TRBJ2-7
clone_size: few
cdr3_aa: CASSEDSTYEQYF
cdr3_nt: TGTGCCAGCAGTGAAGACAGTACCTACGAGCAGTACTTC

d_call: NA
v_call: TRBV3-1/TRBV3-2
j_call: TRBJ1-2
clone_size: NA
cdr3_aa: CASSRAPNDNYGYTF
cdr3_nt: TGTGCCAGCAGCCGAGCTCCAAATGATAACTATGGCTACACCTTC

d_call: NA
v_call: TRBV7-2
j_call: TRBJ2-3
clone_size: few
cdr3_aa: CASSLAGPTDTQYF
cdr3_nt: TGTGCCAGCAGCTTAGCTGGCCCCACAGATACGCAGTATTTT

d_call: TRBD2
v_call: TRBV6-4
j_call: TRBJ2-2
clone_size: NA
cdr3_aa: CASSERGGNTGELFF
cdr3_nt: TGTGCCAGCAGTGAGCGGGGGGGGAACACCGGGGAGCTGTTTTTT

d_call: NA
v_call: TRBV28
j_call: TRBJ1-2
clone_size: NA
cdr3_aa: CASSSPAGRSGYTF
cdr3_nt: TGTGCCAGCAGCTCCCCCGCCGGCCGGAGTGGCTACACCTTC

d_call: TRBD2
v_call: TRBV5-1
j_call: TRBJ2-5
clone_size: once
cdr3_aa: CASSFSGRGEETQYF
cdr3_nt: TGCGCCAGCAGCTTTTCTGGGCGGGGGGAAGAGACCCAGTACTTC

d_call: NA
v_call: TRBV5-4
j_call: TRBJ1-6
clone_size: NA
cdr3_aa: CASSLFATEDSPLHF
cdr3_nt: TGTGCCAGCAGCTTATTTGCGACAGAGGATTCACCCCTCCACTTT